The subject of this entry is one T cell receptor beta chain. Its antigen is not identified. The data belong to a study of cytomegalovirus exposure and HLA in healthy donors. The PCR had 60 Vbeta and 13 Jbeta primers. Only in-frame clones appear in the TCRdb table, and some are missing; sequencing was by immunoSEQ multiplex PCR. Of under 200,000 clones listed, around 78% are singletons. General study points: Earlier analysis found most TCR beta V segments productive about 90% or about 30% of the time.

The origin of this receptor is a woman in her thirties in good health and CMV-seropositive. What was sequenced was PBMCs.

CDR3 coding DNA: TGCGCCAGCAGCTCCTCCAGTGGGGGCCGTCCTGGCTACACCTTC. This sequence encodes CASSSSSGGRPGYTF. The chain is built from TRBV5-1 and TRBJ1-2; the D gene is possibly TRBD1 (6 bases). V lost 3 bases and J lost 7, with 19 bases in between. This CDR3 comprises 15 residues. Germline V gene sequence: CDR1 SGHRS, CDR2 YFSETQ.